This TCR beta chain originates from a study of T-cell reconstitution after alpha-beta-depleted transplantation in children. Germline CDR1 DFQATT, CDR2 SNEGSKA (reference sequence). The trim removed 1 base at V and 3 bases at J, leaving 13 bases unmatched. This CDR3 has 17 amino acids. The TCRbeta library was prepared with unique molecular identifiers. TCRdb called the PCR reads again in MiXCR, with one record for every CDR3 protein. The sample records fewer than 550,000 distinct CDR3 sequences, roughly a tenth being singletons. Points from the study as a whole: Several hundred rapidly expanded clones from non-depleted graft cells reportedly supplied alpha-beta T cells about two months post-transplant. At one year after transplant, newly produced T cells mostly accounted for T-cell counts and diversity. Surviving thymic progenitors and recipient T cells were the source of high TCRbeta diversity at day 60 in some patients.

This clonotype was picked up many times. Antigen unknown. The specimen comprised PBMCs, sampled before TCRalphabeta/CD19-depleted stem cell transplant. This clonotype originated in a child aged 2-15 years with inherited bone marrow failure, due to receive a stem cell transplant. This chain links TRBV20-1 with TRBJ2-3, with 7 positions matching TRBD2. DNA of the CDR3: TGCAGTGCTAGAGCTAGGGGAGGGCCGAGGAAAACAGATACGCAGTATTTT. Translating it yields CSARARGGPRKTDTQYF.